Following are 15 T cell receptor beta chains from one sample sequenced in a study of T cell responses to AZD1222 COVID-19 vaccine. Method: immunoSEQ multiplex PCR; TCRdb's copy keeps in-frame clones and lacks some. Found here are some 110,000 clones, 88% of them singletons; the top ten hold roughly 3.8%. Source: peripheral blood, taken 28 days after the second AZD1222 dose. Receptors originate from an adult who received the AZD1222 COVID-19 vaccine.

DNA of the CDR3: TGTGCCAGCAGCTTAGATGGCTCCTATAATTCACCCCTCCACTTT. Its protein is CASSLDGSYNSPLHF. The chain recombines TRBV7-2 with TRBJ1-6; D unclear. The CDR3 sequence is 15 residues long. Germline CDR1 and CDR2: SGHTA and FQGNSA. V was trimmed by 1 base and J by 0 bases, leaving 4 bases between them.

The rearrangement links TRBV11-1 to TRBJ2-2; 8 positions agree with TRBD2. Losses at the gene ends were 4 bases for V and 7 bases for J; bases not matched to a gene: 11. Germline CDR1 and CDR2: SGHAT and FQDESV (reference sequence). The CDR3 extends over 16 amino acids. The CDR3 is CASSSGTRALGGELFF. The CDR3, as DNA: TGTGCCAGCAGCTCCGGGACTAGAGCATTGGGCGGGGAGCTGTTTTTT.

The chain uses TRBV12-5 and TRBJ1-1; D not resolved. The CDR3 contains 15 residues. The ends were cut back, 1 base at V and 5 bases at J, with 14 bases in the middle. Germline values: CDR1 LGHNT, CDR2 FRNRAP. In nucleotides, the CDR3 is TGTGCTAGTGGTTTGGGGAAGGCTCAACGAACTGAAGCTTTCTTT. Translating it yields CASGLGKAQRTEAFF. Based on the CDR3 plus reference TRBV12-5 and TRBJ1-1, the full variable domain is DARVTQTPRHKVTEMGQEVTMRCQPILGHNTVFWYRQTMMQGLELLAYFRNRAPLDDSGMPKDRFSAEMPDATLATLKIQPSEPRDSAVYFCASGLGKAQRTEAFFGQGTRLTVV.

V gene TRBV4-3 combines with J gene TRBJ2-1, with TRBD2 as a possible D gene (5 bases). Trimming shortened V by 2 bases and J by 0 bases, and 17 bases separated the two germline ends. CDR1 and CDR2 from the germline V gene are LGHNA and YSLEER. This CDR3 contains 18 residues. The CDR3 region has the DNA TGCGCCAGCAGCCAACACGCCCCGGCGGGTCCCTCCTACAATGAGCAGTTCTTC. Translated: CASSQHAPAGPSYNEQFF.

Here the CDR3 reads CASSLSGSNYGYTF. The CDR3 DNA sequence: TGTGCCAGCTCACTATCCGGTTCAAACTATGGCTACACCTTC. The V gene is TRBV18, the J gene TRBJ1-2, with D unclear. CDR1 KGHSH and CDR2 LQKENI come from the germline V gene. The CDR3 totals 14 residues. The germline V and J ends were trimmed by 4 bases and 2 bases, with 11 bases remaining between them. Looking up the rest from reference TRBV18 and TRBJ1-2 gives the full variable domain: NAGVMQNPRHLVRRRGQEARLRCSPMKGHSHVYWYRQLPEEGLKFMVYLQKENIIDESGMPKERFSAEFPKEGPSILRIQQVVRGDSAAYFCASSLSGSNYGYTFGSGTRLTVV.

The rearrangement joins TRBV30 to TRBJ1-5, with a weak D call TRBD1 (5 bases). In germline, CDR1 is GTSNPN, CDR2 SVGIG (reference sequence). Trimming shortened V by 0 bases and J by 8 bases, and 20 bases separated the two germline ends. The CDR3 runs to 16 residues. The CDR3 is CAWSVPPGTAGKPQHF. The CDR3, as DNA: TGTGCCTGGAGTGTTCCCCCCGGGACGGCCGGGAAGCCCCAGCATTTT.

The chain links TRBV28 to TRBJ2-5; tentatively, D is TRBD1 or TRBD2 (5 bases each). The CDR3 sequence is 13 residues long. From germline, CDR1 is MDHEN and CDR2 SYDVKM. Trimming removed 6 bases at V and 5 bases at J, with 13 bases between. The CDR3 is CASSHGTAETQYF. The CDR3, as DNA: TGTGCCAGCAGCCATGGGACCGCGGAGACCCAGTACTTC.

This rearrangement joins TRBV6-5 to TRBJ1-6; D uncertain. Trimming left V 6 bases short and J 6 bases short, with 15 bases between. This CDR3 has 15 residues. Germline CDR1 is MNHEY and CDR2 is SVGAGI. CDR3 bases: TGTGCCAGCAGGTTCCAGCGCCGCGCTAATTCACCCCTCCACTTT. It yields the protein CASRFQRRANSPLHF.

The V gene is TRBV14, the J gene TRBJ2-2; D remains unclear. The CDR3 is made up of 15 amino acids. CDR1 is SGHDN and CDR2 is FVKESK in the germline V gene. With 1 base removed from V and 4 bases from J, the gap between germline ends came to 10 bases. The CDR3 DNA is TGTGCCAGCAGCCAAGGCCGCACGCCCACCGGGGAGCTGTTTTTT. It translates to CASSQGRTPTGELFF.

This chain connects TRBV7-2 to TRBJ2-1; 12 nucleotides line up with TRBD2. Germline trimming cut 5 bases from V and 2 bases from J; bases unmatched to any gene: 7. The length of the CDR3 is 17 residues. Germline V gene data show CDR1 as SGHTA and CDR2 as FQGNSA. The CDR3 region has the DNA TGTGCCAGCAGCAGACTAGCGGGAGTGGCCCCCTACAATGAGCAGTTCTTC. Translating it yields CASSRLAGVAPYNEQFF.

As DNA, the CDR3 is TGTGCCAGCAGTAAACCTGGGGGCGATTCACCCCTCCACTTT. Translating it yields CASSKPGGDSPLHF. The chain carries TRBV6-5 and TRBJ1-6; maybe TRBD1 (6 bases). The CDR3 totals 14 residues. Trimming stripped 5 bases from V and 8 bases from J, with 13 bases between. Per the germline V gene, CDR1 is MNHEY and CDR2 is SVGAGI.

The chain combines TRBV9 with TRBJ2-1, with D perhaps matching TRBD1 (7 bases). There are 18 residues in the CDR3. V gave up 4 bases and J gave up 4 bases, with 24 bases separating them. Germline V gives CDR1 SGDLS, CDR2 YYNGEE. CDR3 in DNA: TGTGCCAGCAGCACGCCCTTCGGGGGCAGGGGGAAATACAATGAGCAGTTCTTC. As protein: CASSTPFGGRGKYNEQFF.

V gene TRBV27 combines with J gene TRBJ2-5; either TRBD1 or TRBD2 may supply D (5 bases each). V was cut by 2 bases and J by 5 bases, with 15 bases left in between. Germline values: CDR1 MNHEY, CDR2 SMNVEV (reference sequence). This CDR3 has 15 residues. The CDR3 DNA reads as TGTGCCAGCAGTTTAGGGGCAACGGGGCAGGAGACCCAGTACTTC. It encodes CASSLGATGQETQYF.

The chain combines TRBV19 with TRBJ1-2, with a weak D call TRBD1 (5 bases). V was trimmed by 1 base and J by 7 bases, leaving 7 bases between them. The CDR3 runs to 12 residues. CDR1 LNHDA and CDR2 SQIVND come from the germline V gene (reference sequence). The CDR3 here is CASSIVGRGYTF. DNA for the CDR3: TGTGCCAGTAGTATAGTGGGACGTGGCTACACCTTC.

In this sample, this clone turned up once. V usage is TRBV7-9 and J usage is TRBJ2-1; D tentatively fits TRBD1 or TRBD2 (5 bases each). The CDR3 sequence is 14 residues long. Germline CDR1 SEHNR, CDR2 FQNEAQ (reference sequence). V lost 5 bases and J 3 bases, leaving 11 bases between the germline ends. CDR3 nucleotide sequence: TGTGCCAGCAGCGGGGGACGAATCTACAATGAGCAGTTCTTC. Amino acids: CASSGGRIYNEQFF.